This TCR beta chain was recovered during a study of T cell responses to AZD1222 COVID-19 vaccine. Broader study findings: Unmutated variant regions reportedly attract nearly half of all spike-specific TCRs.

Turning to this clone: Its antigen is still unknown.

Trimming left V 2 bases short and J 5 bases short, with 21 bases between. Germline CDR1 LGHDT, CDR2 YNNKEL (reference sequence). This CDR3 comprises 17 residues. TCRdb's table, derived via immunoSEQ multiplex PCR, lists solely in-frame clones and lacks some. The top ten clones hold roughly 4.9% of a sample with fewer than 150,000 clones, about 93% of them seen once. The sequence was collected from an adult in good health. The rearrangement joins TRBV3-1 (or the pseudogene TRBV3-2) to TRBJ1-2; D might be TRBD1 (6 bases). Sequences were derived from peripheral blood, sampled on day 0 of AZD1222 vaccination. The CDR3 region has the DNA TGTGCCAGCAGCCAAAGGACAGCCGCTCTACCTCTTTATGGCTACACCTTC. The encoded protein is CASSQRTAALPLYGYTF.